The entry below describes one T cell receptor (beta chain). The entry originates in a study of blood T cell repertoires in COVID-19. Overall study context: The United States, Italy and Spain provided the acute and convalescent COVID-19 samples. Sample material is recorded as cDNA or gDNA derived from T cells, B-cell-depleted T cells, or PBMCs.

In the original workflow: Amplifying reference gene primers gave estimates of nucleated cell counts. Measured with immunoSEQ multiplex PCR; TCRdb has only the in-frame clones, and not every one. For V, J and clone size, that table is used; D and trimming come from the DNA. In the table there are 35,000 to 50,000 clones, approximately 90% of which are singletons. Trimming shortened V by 10 bases and J by 0 bases, and 9 bases separated the two germline ends. This CDR3 region has 12 residues. The specimen was peripheral blood. This clonotype was sampled from a man aged 55 to 70 with acute or convalescent COVID-19. The chain recombines TRBV12-3 or TRBV12-4 with TRBJ1-1, with a weak D call TRBD1 (6 bases). The CDR3 here is CATTGLNTEAFF. The CDR3 DNA is TGTGCCACGACAGGTTTGAACACTGAAGCTTTCTTT.